These 29 T cell receptor beta chains were sequenced from one sample in a study of CD8 T cells in ankylosing spondylitis (dated by TCRdb to the late 2010s). Library creation used 5' RACE. Sequencing instrument: Illumina HiSeq 2500. TCRdb trimmed public reads at Q25 via fastp, called clones via MiXCR and kept in-frame beta chains. Every CDR3 protein is listed once, alongside the most common genes and DNA of its rows. Here the sample has just over 300,000 distinct CDR3 sequences; more than 20% occur a single time. The ten most abundant clones make up 3.5% to 4.5% of the sample. The sample comprised blood, either unsorted or a sorted T cell fraction (not recorded which). These receptors originate from a female donor with ankylosing spondylitis or in good health (not recorded which).

The chain carries TRBV5-5 and TRBJ2-7; a weak D match, TRBD2 (5 bases). Germline lookup yields CDR1 SGHKS and CDR2 YYEKEE (reference sequence). The CDR3 is 14 residues long. V was trimmed by 4 bases and J by 3 bases, leaving 14 bases between them. CDR3 amino acids: CASSPRASFYEQYF. The CDR3 coding sequence is TGTGCCAGCAGCCCGAGGGCCTCGTTCTACGAGCAGTACTTC.

The gene calls are TRBV5-1 and TRBJ2-7, with D possibly TRBD1 on 7 matching bases. V lost 4 bases and J 5 bases, leaving 19 bases between the germline ends. The CDR3 has 15 residues. Germline CDR1 and CDR2: SGHRS and YFSETQ. CDR3 DNA sequence: TGCGCCAGCAGCATTGGGCAGGGGGACTTGCACGAGCAGTACTTC. Translation: CASSIGQGDLHEQYF.

The J gene is TRBJ2-3, the V gene TRBV7-9, with D perhaps assigned TRBD1 or TRBD2 (5 bases each). Germline V gives CDR1 SEHNR, CDR2 FQNEAQ (reference sequence). Deletions cut 1 base from V and 3 bases from J, with 14 bases between. There are 16 residues in the CDR3. CDR3 nucleotide sequence: TGTGCCAGCAGCTTAGGTCGGGCAGGGAGAACAGATACGCAGTATTTT. This sequence encodes CASSLGRAGRTDTQYF.

CDR3 amino acids: CASGGNEQFF. In DNA form, the CDR3 reads TGTGCCAGCGGGGGGAATGAGCAGTTCTTC. The chain joins TRBV2 to TRBJ2-1, with TRBD2 as a possible D gene (6 bases). Germline CDR1 reads SNHLY; CDR2 reads FYNNEI. The CDR3 covers 10 residues. V was clipped by 8 bases and J by 7 bases, with 6 bases between them.

Comment on this clonotype: A much larger clone lies a single base off, so this may be a read error. The chain combines TRBV7-9 with TRBJ1-2, with D maybe TRBD1 (5 bases). The CDR3 has 12 amino acids. Trimming removed 5 bases from V and 6 bases from J, with 10 bases in between. Germline-derived CDR1 and CDR2 are SEHNR and FQNEAQ (reference sequence). The CDR3 DNA sequence: TGTGCCAGCAGCGATTGGGGGGATGGCTACACCTTC. Translation: CASSDWGDGYTF.

The chain recombines TRBV20-1 with TRBJ2-7, with 10 nucleotides matching TRBD1. Per germline, CDR1 DFQATT and CDR2 SNEGSKA (reference sequence). The CDR3 spans 16 residues. V lost 4 bases and J lost 2; bases outside the gene matches: 11. CDR3 bases: TGCAGTGCTACCCGGGACAGGGGACCCCTCACCTACGAGCAGTACTTC. This translates into CSATRDRGPLTYEQYF.

A remark on this clonotype: A read error may produce the germline difference seen at one junction end. The chain joins TRBV20-1 to TRBJ2-3, with 8 bases that match TRBD2. From germline, CDR1 is DFQATT and CDR2 SNEGSKA (reference sequence). The CDR3 spans 15 residues. The CDR3 DNA follows: TGCAGTGCTAGCCCTGGAGCGGGAGAATCAGATACGCAGAATTTT. Protein sequence: CSASPGAGESDTQNF.

In this sample, this clonotype turned up a few times. This rearrangement joins TRBV20-1 to TRBJ1-5, with 8 bases fitting TRBD1. The V gene's germline CDR1 is DFQATT and CDR2 SNEGSKA (reference sequence). The V and J ends lost 3 bases and 5 bases, in that order; junction bases with no gene match: 6. The CDR3 loop spans 14 amino acids. CDR3 coding DNA: TGCAGTGCTAGTACCTCAGGGGGCCATCAGCCCCAGCATTTT. Translation gives CSASTSGGHQPQHF.

The gene calls are TRBV7-2 and TRBJ1-2, with a possible D match to TRBD1 (5 bases). V lost 4 bases and J lost 4, with 16 bases in between. The CDR3 has 15 residues. CDR1 SGHTA and CDR2 FQGNSA come from the germline V gene. CDR3 region: CASSSPRGTGYGYTF. The CDR3, as DNA: TGTGCCAGCAGCTCCCCTCGGGGGACCGGCTATGGCTACACCTTC.

This clonotype was seen a few times. The gene calls are TRBV12-3 or TRBV12-4 and TRBJ1-2; tentative D call: TRBD1 (5 bases). This CDR3 region has 12 residues. V was cut by 5 bases and J by 7 bases, with 11 bases left in between. CDR3 DNA: TGTGCCAGCAGTGCAGGGAGAAGTGGCTACACCTTC. Translation: CASSAGRSGYTF.

The rearrangement joins TRBV6-2 or TRBV6-3 to TRBJ2-7; the match to TRBD1 covers 7 bases. The junction had 3 bases not matched to a gene; V was cut back by 8 bases and J by 2 bases. Germline CDR1 is MNHEY and CDR2 is SVGEGT. This CDR3 has 12 residues. The CDR3: CASGTVTYEQYF. In DNA form, the CDR3 reads TGTGCCAGCGGGACAGTAACCTACGAGCAGTACTTC.

This clonotype was detected only a few times. V gene TRBV6-5 combines with J gene TRBJ2-7, with a tentative D call TRBD1 (5 bases). The germline V and J ends were trimmed by 1 base and 0 bases, with 16 bases remaining between them. The CDR3 totals 17 residues. Germline lookup yields CDR1 MNHEY and CDR2 SVGAGI. The DNA for the CDR3 is TGTGCCAGCAGTTACTTGAGCGTGAAGGGGAACTCCTACGAGCAGTACTTC. Protein sequence: CASSYLSVKGNSYEQYF.

The genes are TRBV15 and TRBJ2-5, with a possible D match to TRBD2 (6 bases). V was shortened by 0 bases and J by 5 bases, with 16 bases between the two germline ends. Germline V lookup: CDR1 LNHNV, CDR2 YYDKDF (reference sequence). This CDR3 comprises 16 residues. Here the CDR3 DNA reads TGTGCCACCAGCAGAGATAGTCGCGGGATAGGGGAGACCCAGTACTTC. This sequence encodes CATSRDSRGIGETQYF.

In this sample, this clonotype turned up a few times. J is TRBJ2-3 and V is TRBV6-2 or TRBV6-3; possible D gene TRBD2, 5 bases. This CDR3 spans 12 amino acids. Trimming shortened V by 8 bases and J by 3 bases, and 9 bases separated the two germline ends. Germline CDR1 and CDR2: MNHEY and SVGEGT. CDR3 nucleotide sequence: TGTGCCAGCGGTGGGAGAACAGATACGCAGTATTTT. Its translation is CASGGRTDTQYF.

This clonotype was observed once. The rearrangement uses TRBV7-9 and TRBJ1-1; D not resolved. The CDR3 is made up of 12 amino acids. Germline V gives CDR1 SEHNR, CDR2 FQNEAQ (reference sequence). The V end was cut by 5 bases, the J end by 5 bases, with 9 bases between. CDR3 bases: TGTGCCAGCAGCCCTGGCATGACTGAAGCTTTCTTT. Translated, it gives CASSPGMTEAFF.

This clonotype was seen more than once but under ten times. The genes are TRBV12-3 or TRBV12-4 and TRBJ2-2, with D hard to call. V shed 0 bases and J shed 1 base, with 6 bases lying between them. The length of the CDR3 is 15 residues. CDR3 region: CASSLALLNTGELFF. Here the CDR3 DNA reads TGTGCCAGCAGTTTAGCGCTACTGAACACCGGGGAGCTGTTTTTT.

This clonotype was observed a handful of times. V gene TRBV29-1 combines with J gene TRBJ2-3; no clear D gene. CDR1 is SQVTM and CDR2 is ANQGSEA in the germline V gene. This CDR3 spans 14 amino acids. V shed 3 bases and J shed 3 bases, with 13 bases lying between them. In nucleotides, the CDR3 is TGCAGCGTTGATTTTGGCAGCACAACAGATACGCAGTATTTT. Encoded protein: CSVDFGSTTDTQYF.

Regarding this clonotype: An end of the junction does not agree with germline; a read error may underlie this. V and J are TRBV2 and TRBJ2-3, with 10 bases that match TRBD2. The CDR3 totals 15 residues. CDR1 and CDR2 from the germline V gene are SNHLY and FYNNEI. The CDR3, as DNA: TGTGCCAGCAGTGAACTAGCGGGGGTCACATATACGCAGTATTTT. Its protein is CASSELAGVTYTQYF. Looking up the rest from reference TRBV2 and TRBJ2-3 gives the full variable domain: EPEVTQTPSHQVTQMGQEVILRCVPISNHLYFYWYRQILGQKVEFLVSFYNNEISEKSEIFDDQFSVERPDGSNFTLKIRSTKLEDSAMYFCASSELAGVTYTQYFGPGTRLTVL.

This clonotype was seen repeatedly, ten times or more. The chain carries TRBV29-1 and TRBJ2-7; D tentatively fits TRBD1 or TRBD2 (6 bases each). CDR3 length: 12 amino acids. V was clipped by 6 bases and J by 1 base, with 10 bases between them. Germline loops: CDR1 SQVTM, CDR2 ANQGSEA. The CDR3 sequence: CSVRGGSYEQYF. CDR3 bases: TGCAGCGTAAGAGGGGGGTCCTACGAGCAGTACTTC.

This chain connects TRBV20-1 to TRBJ2-1, with D uncertain. V was shortened by 6 bases and J by 7 bases, with 7 bases between the two germline ends. CDR1 is DFQATT, CDR2 SNEGSKA, per germline (reference sequence). The CDR3 runs 10 residues. The chain's CDR3 is CSAERNEQFF. In DNA form, the CDR3 reads TGCAGTGCAGAACGAAATGAGCAGTTCTTC.

This clonotype was detected only a few times. V gene TRBV11-2 combines with J gene TRBJ1-4; no clear D gene. From germline, CDR1 is SGHAT and CDR2 FQNNGV. The ends were cut back, 4 bases at V and 0 bases at J, with 9 bases in the middle. The CDR3 runs 15 residues. CDR3 sequence reads: CASSSRTATNEKLFF. The CDR3 DNA reads TGTGCCAGCAGCTCCAGGACTGCAACTAATGAAAAACTGTTTTTT.

The chain combines TRBV4-3 with TRBJ2-2; 13 bases are a match to TRBD2. The CDR3 extends over 17 amino acids. Germline values: CDR1 LGHNA, CDR2 YSLEER. V gave up 7 bases and J gave up 1 base; unmatched junction bases: 6. The CDR3 here is CASNRLAGGLNTGELFF. CDR3 DNA sequence: TGCGCCAGCAACCGACTAGCGGGAGGCCTGAACACCGGGGAGCTGTTTTTT.

This clonotype was counted only a few times. This rearrangement joins TRBV12-3 or TRBV12-4 to TRBJ1-2, with D possibly TRBD1 on 5 matching bases. The CDR3 has 13 residues. The ends were cut back, 6 bases at V and 4 bases at J, with 12 bases in the middle. CDR3 sequence (DNA): TGTGCCAGCAGCGAATCGACAGCCTATGGCTACACCTTC. This translates into CASSESTAYGYTF.

This clonotype came up a few times. The chain employs TRBV4-3 and TRBJ2-4; D gene unclear. This CDR3 spans 17 amino acids. Germline V CDR1 and CDR2: LGHNA, YSLEER. Trimming removed 0 bases from V and 1 base from J, with 13 bases in between. The CDR3 DNA follows: TGCGCCAGCAGCCAAGACCAAGCCGAAGGGGCCAAAAACATTCAGTACTTC. Protein sequence: CASSQDQAEGAKNIQYF.

The rearrangement joins TRBV12-3 or TRBV12-4 to TRBJ1-2; unclear D gene. V lost 8 bases and J 3 bases, leaving 10 bases between the germline ends. CDR3 size: 12 residues. In DNA, the CDR3 is TGTGCCAGCGTCCGGGGTGACTATGGCTACACCTTC. Translation gives CASVRGDYGYTF.

This clonotype was seen a few times. V is TRBV18 and J is TRBJ1-5, with 8 bases aligning to TRBD1. The germline CDR1 and CDR2 sequences are KGHSH and LQKENI. CDR3 length: 15 amino acids. The ends lost 3 bases at V and 6 bases at J; junction bases unmatched: 7. The CDR3 is CASSPRGPPLQPQHF. CDR3 bases: TGTGCCAGCTCACCCAGGGGGCCCCCACTTCAGCCCCAGCATTTT.

There are a few counts of this clonotype. The chain has TRBV20-1 and TRBJ2-7, with 9 bases lining up with TRBD2. Losses at the gene ends were 6 bases for V and 7 bases for J; bases not matched to a gene: 13. Germline CDR1 is DFQATT and CDR2 is SNEGSKA (reference sequence). CDR3 length: 14 amino acids. In nucleotides, the CDR3 is TGCAGTGCCAACTCGGCGGGAGGGCCTCGGGAGCAGTACTTC. Amino acid sequence: CSANSAGGPREQYF.

V is TRBV15 and J is TRBJ2-3; TRBD2 matches 8 bases. This CDR3 contains 16 residues. V lost 1 base, J lost 4 bases, and 7 bases stayed unmatched. Per the germline V gene, CDR1 is LNHNV and CDR2 is YYDKDF (reference sequence). The CDR3 nucleotides are TGTGCCACCAGCAGAGGAGCGGGAGAGGTAGCAGATACGCAGTATTTT. Its translation is CATSRGAGEVADTQYF.

This clonotype was seen many times. The chain has TRBV12-3 or TRBV12-4 and TRBJ1-5; TRBD1 might be the D (6 bases). The ends were cut back, 7 bases at V and 2 bases at J, with 9 bases in the middle. The CDR3 runs to 13 residues. The CDR3 DNA sequence: TGTGCCAGCACCCGACAGGGCAATCAGCCCCAGCATTTT. The encoded protein is CASTRQGNQPQHF.